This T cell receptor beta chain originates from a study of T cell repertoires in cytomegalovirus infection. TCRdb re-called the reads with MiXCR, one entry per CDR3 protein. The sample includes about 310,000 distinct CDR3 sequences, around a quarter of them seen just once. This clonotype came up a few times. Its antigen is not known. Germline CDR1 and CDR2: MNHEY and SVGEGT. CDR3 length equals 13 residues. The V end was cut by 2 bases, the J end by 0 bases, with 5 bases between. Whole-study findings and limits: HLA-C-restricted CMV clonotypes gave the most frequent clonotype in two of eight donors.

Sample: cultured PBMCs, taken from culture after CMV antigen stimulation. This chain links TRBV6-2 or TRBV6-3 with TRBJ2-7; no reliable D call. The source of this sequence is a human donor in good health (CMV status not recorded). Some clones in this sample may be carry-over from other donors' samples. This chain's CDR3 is CASSYTSSYEQYV. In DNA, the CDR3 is TGTGCCAGCAGTTACACGAGCTCCTACGAGCAGTACGTC.